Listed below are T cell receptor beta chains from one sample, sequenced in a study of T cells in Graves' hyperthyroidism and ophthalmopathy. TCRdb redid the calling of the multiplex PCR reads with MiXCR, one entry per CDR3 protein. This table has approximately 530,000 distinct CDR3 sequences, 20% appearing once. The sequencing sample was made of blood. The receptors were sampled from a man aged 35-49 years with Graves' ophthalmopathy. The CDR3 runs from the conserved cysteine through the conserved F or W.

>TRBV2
CASSIHGVAKLFF
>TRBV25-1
CASGRRTEESYEQYF
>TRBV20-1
CSAKGGRASYEQYF
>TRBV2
CASSVVLAGDTQYF
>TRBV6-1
CASSHRTGMYGTEAFF
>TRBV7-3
CASSLEAASGGTQYF
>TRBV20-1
CSARVLAGNSYEQYF
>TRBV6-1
CASSHTETQYF
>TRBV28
CASSARESGKETQYF
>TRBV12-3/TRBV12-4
CASSFAGGLEAFF
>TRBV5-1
CASRLNGQGAGETQYF
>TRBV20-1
CSAYPGLADLAKNIQYF
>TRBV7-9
CASSKDGDAGGYTF
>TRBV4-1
CASSHIAGEAFF
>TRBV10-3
CAISEGLAAVELFF
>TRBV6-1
CASSQGGKHTDTQYF
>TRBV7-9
CASSPRPSGRVLDTQYF
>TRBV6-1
CASNTGLSETQYF
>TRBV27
CASSLTSGGQETQYF
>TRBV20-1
CSVRDRGNGYTF
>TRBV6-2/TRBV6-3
CASNPGQGAFLSEQFF
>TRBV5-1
CASSKGLMNTEAFF
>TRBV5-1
CASSPRTEAYEQYF
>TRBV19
CASTYGNEQYF
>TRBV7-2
CASSPLRTGRETQYF
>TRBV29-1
CSVDGDGYTF
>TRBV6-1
CAGSYKPNTEAFF